This T cell receptor beta chain was documented in a study of blood T cell repertoires in COVID-19. Background on the study: Samples of COVID-19 (acute and convalescent) were obtained from the United States, Italy and Spain.

TCRdb's copy holds only in-frame clones and misses some; the assay was immunoSEQ multiplex PCR. This sample carries fewer than 200,000 clones, around 67% of them seen once, and the ten largest clones take about 3%. This CDR3 has 15 residues. Germline CDR1 is MDHEN and CDR2 is SYDVKM. The junction had 13 bases not matched to a gene; V was cut back by 8 bases and J by 4 bases. Sequenced input: peripheral blood. The clonotype originates from a woman of 80 years or more with acute or convalescent COVID-19. The rearrangement joins TRBV28 to TRBJ1-2, with 7 bases that match TRBD1. This chain's CDR3 is CASGTPGQQSYGYTF. The CDR3 DNA is TGTGCCAGCGGAACCCCGGGACAGCAATCCTATGGCTACACCTTC.